This T cell receptor (beta chain) comes out of a study of T cells in Graves' hyperthyroidism and ophthalmopathy. General study points: Blood also contained most expanded thyroid clonotypes above 0.001.

There are many counts of this clonotype. Its antigen is as yet unknown. Amplification of TCR beta CDR3 regions was performed using RNA transcripts as template. TCR CDR3 underwent first-round RT-PCR with the HTBI primer set. TCRdb independently ran MiXCR on the multiplex PCR reads; one entry per CDR3 protein. Among roughly 170,000 distinct CDR3 sequences listed, about 15% were seen once. Trimming cost V 6 bases and J 1 base, with 19 bases left between them. Germline CDR1 is MNHEY and CDR2 is SMNVEV (reference sequence). The CDR3 sequence is 16 residues long. A lack of ophthalmopathy progression within 18 months defined stable Graves' hyperthyroidism. Each diagnosis drew on symptoms, thyroxine, TRAb, thyroid ultrasound and orbital computed tomography findings.

The sequenced material came from blood. The chain has TRBV27 and TRBJ2-7, with TRBD1 as a possible D gene (6 bases). This sequence originates from a woman between 50 and 59 years old with Graves' hyperthyroidism. This CDR3 reads CASSETPSTGSYEQYF. The CDR3, as DNA: TGTGCCAGCAGCGAAACCCCCTCGACAGGATCCTACGAGCAGTACTTC.